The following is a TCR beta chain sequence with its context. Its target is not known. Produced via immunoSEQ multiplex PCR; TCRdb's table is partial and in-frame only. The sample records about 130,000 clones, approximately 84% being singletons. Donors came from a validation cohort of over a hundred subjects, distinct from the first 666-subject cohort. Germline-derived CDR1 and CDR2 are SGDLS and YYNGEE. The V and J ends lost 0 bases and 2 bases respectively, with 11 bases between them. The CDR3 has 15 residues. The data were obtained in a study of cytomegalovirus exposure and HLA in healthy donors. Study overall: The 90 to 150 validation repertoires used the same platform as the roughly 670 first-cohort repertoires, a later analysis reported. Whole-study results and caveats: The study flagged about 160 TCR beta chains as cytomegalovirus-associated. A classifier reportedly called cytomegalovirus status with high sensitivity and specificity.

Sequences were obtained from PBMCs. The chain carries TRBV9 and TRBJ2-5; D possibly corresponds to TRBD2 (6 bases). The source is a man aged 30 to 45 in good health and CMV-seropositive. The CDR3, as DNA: TGTGCCAGCAGCGTAGCAGGGCGGGATCAAGAGACCCAGTACTTC. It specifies CASSVAGRDQETQYF.